This T cell receptor beta chain was identified in a study of T cells after yellow fever vaccination. Study results and limitations: Contaminants from the bulk population, in the form of abundant clonotypes, could be found in FACS-sorted repertoires. Faster peaking, at day 5 versus 15, marked a secondary response that was weaker.

This clonotype was detected many times. The target antigen is unknown. By 5'RACE template switching, TCR cDNA was produced, with a universal primer site and UMIs added in the process. MiXCR was run by TCRdb on the 5' RACE reads, yielding one entry per CDR3 protein. Here the sample spans around 320,000 distinct CDR3 sequences, around 4.4% being singletons. The germline V gene has CDR1 SGHTA and CDR2 FQGTGA. Trimming removed 3 bases at V and 3 bases at J, with 8 bases between. CDR3 length: 13 residues. This specimen consisted of PBMCs, obtained 15 days after the yellow fever booster vaccination. This chain links TRBV7-3 with TRBJ1-1; D uncertain. The sequence was obtained from a man between 18 and 35 years old who received the YFV17D yellow fever vaccine. CDR3 in amino acids: CASSLRVDTEAFF. CDR3 bases: TGTGCCAGCAGCTTGAGGGTGGACACTGAAGCTTTCTTT.